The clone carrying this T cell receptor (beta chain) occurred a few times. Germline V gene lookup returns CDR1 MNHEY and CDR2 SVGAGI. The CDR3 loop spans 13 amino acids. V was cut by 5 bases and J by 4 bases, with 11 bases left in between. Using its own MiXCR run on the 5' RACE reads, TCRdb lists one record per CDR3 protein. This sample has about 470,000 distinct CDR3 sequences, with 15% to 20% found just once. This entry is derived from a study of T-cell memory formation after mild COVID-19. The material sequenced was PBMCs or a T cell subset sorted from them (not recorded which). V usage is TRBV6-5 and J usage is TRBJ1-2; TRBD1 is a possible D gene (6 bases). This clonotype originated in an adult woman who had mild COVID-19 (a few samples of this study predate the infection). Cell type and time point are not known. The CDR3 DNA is TGTGCCAGCAGTCGGGGGCCCCCCTATGGCTACACCTTC. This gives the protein CASSRGPPYGYTF.